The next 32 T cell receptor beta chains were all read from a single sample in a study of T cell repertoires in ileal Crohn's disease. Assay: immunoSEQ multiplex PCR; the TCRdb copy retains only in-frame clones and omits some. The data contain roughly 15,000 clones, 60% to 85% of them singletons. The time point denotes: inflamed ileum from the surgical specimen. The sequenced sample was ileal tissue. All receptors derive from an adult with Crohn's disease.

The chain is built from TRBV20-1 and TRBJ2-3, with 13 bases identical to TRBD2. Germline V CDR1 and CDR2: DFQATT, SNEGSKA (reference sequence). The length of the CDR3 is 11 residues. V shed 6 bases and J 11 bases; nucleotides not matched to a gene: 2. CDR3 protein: CSARTSGGQYF. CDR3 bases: TGCAGTGCCAGGACTAGCGGGGGGCAGTATTTT.

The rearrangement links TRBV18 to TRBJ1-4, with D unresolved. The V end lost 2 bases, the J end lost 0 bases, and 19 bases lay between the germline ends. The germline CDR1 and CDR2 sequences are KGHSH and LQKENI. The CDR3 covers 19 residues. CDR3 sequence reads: CASSPFALVGDATNEKLFF. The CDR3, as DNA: TGTGCCAGCTCACCATTCGCCCTGGTGGGAGATGCAACTAATGAAAAACTGTTTTTT.

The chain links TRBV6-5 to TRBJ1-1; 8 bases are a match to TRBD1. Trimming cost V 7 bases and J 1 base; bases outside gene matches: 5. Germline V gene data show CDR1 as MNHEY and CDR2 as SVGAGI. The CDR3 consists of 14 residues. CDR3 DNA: TGTGCCAGCACCTTCGGGACAGGGAACACTGAAGCTTTCTTT. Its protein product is CASTFGTGNTEAFF.

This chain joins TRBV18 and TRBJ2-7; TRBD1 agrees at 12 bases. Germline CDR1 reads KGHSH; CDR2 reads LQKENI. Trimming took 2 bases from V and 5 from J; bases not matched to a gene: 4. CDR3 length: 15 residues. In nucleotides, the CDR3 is TGTGCCAGCTCACCATGGGGACAGGGGGCCCACGAGCAGTACTTC. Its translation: CASSPWGQGAHEQYF. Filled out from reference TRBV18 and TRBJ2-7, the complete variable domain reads NAGVMQNPRHLVRRRGQEARLRCSPMKGHSHVYWYRQLPEEGLKFMVYLQKENIIDESGMPKERFSAEFPKEGPSILRIQQVVRGDSAAYFCASSPWGQGAHEQYFGPGTRLTVT.

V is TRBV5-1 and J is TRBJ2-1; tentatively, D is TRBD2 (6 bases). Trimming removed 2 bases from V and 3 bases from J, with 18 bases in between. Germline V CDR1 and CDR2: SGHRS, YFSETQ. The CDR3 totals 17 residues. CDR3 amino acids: CASSFSPLGGDYNEQFF. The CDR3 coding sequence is TGCGCCAGCAGCTTCAGTCCCTTGGGCGGGGACTACAATGAGCAGTTCTTC.

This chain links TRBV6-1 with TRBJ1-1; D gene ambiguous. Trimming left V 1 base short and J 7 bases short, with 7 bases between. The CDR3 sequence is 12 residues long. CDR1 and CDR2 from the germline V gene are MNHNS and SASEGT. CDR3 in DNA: TGTGCCAGCAGTGAAGTGGGAATTGAAGCTTTCTTT. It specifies CASSEVGIEAFF.

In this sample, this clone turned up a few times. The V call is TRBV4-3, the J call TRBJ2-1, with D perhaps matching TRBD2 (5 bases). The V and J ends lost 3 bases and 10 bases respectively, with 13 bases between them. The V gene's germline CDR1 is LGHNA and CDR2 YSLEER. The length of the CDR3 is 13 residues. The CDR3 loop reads CASSHRTGREQFF. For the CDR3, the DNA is TGCGCCAGCAGCCACAGGACTGGACGGGAGCAGTTCTTC.

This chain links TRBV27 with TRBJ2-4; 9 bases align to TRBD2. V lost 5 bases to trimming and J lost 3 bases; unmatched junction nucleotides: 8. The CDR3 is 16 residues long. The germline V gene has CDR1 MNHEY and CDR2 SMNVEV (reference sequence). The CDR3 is CASSKTSGNHKNIQYF. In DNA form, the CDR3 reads TGTGCCAGCAGTAAGACTAGCGGTAATCACAAAAACATTCAGTACTTC.

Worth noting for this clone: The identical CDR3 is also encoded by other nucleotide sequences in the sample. DNA for the CDR3: TGTGCCAGCAGCCGCCCGTGGGGTAATGAGCAGTTCTTC. Protein: CASSRPWGNEQFF. This chain connects TRBV14 to TRBJ2-1; D gene uncertain. The V end was cut by 4 bases, the J end by 7 bases, with 11 bases between. The germline CDR1 and CDR2 sequences are SGHDN and FVKESK. This CDR3 has 13 amino acids.

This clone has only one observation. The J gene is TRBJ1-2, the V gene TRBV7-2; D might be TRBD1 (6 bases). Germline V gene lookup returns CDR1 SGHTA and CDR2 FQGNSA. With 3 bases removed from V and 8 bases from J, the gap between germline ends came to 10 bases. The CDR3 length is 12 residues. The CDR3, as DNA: TGTGCCAGCAGCTTGGACAGTAGAGGCTACACCTTC. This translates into CASSLDSRGYTF. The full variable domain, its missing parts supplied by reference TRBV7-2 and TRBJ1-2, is GAGVSQSPSNKVTEKGKDVELRCDPISGHTALYWYRQSLGQGLEFLIYFQGNSAPDKSGLPSDRFSAERTGGSVSTLTIQRTQQEDSAVYLCASSLDSRGYTFGSGTRLTVV.

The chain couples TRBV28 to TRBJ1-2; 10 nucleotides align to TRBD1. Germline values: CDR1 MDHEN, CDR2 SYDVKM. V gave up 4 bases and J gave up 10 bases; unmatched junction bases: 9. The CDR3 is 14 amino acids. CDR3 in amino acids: CASSSFGQGVVYTF. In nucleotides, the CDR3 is TGTGCCAGCAGTTCCTTCGGACAGGGGGTTGTCTACACCTTC.

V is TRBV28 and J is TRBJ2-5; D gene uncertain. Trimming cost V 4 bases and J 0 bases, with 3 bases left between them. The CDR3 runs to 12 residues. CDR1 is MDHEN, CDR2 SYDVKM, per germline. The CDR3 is CASSSYQETQYF. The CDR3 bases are TGTGCCAGCAGTTCCTACCAAGAGACCCAGTACTTC.

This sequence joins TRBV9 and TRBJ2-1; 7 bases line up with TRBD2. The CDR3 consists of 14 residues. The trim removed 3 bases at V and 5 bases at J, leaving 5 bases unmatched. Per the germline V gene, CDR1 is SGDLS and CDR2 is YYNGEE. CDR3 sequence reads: CASSGGLADNEQFF. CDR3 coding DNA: TGTGCCAGCAGCGGAGGGCTAGCGGACAATGAGCAGTTCTTC.

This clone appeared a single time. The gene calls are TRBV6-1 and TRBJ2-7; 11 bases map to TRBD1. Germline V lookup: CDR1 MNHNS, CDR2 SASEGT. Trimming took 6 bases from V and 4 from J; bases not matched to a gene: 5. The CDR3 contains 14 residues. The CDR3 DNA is TGTGCCAGCAGCTCGGACAGGGGGCCATACGAGCAGTACTTC. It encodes CASSSDRGPYEQYF.

CDR3 nucleotide sequence: TGTGCCAGCAGTGAATTAGGGGGGGCGTTTAAGAACAATGAGCAGTTCTTC. Its protein is CASSELGGAFKNNEQFF. The gene calls are TRBV6-1 and TRBJ2-1; D is perhaps TRBD2 (7 bases). The germline gives CDR1 MNHNS, CDR2 SASEGT. This CDR3 comprises 17 residues. The V gene lost 2 bases and the J gene lost 5 bases, with 19 bases spanning the gap.

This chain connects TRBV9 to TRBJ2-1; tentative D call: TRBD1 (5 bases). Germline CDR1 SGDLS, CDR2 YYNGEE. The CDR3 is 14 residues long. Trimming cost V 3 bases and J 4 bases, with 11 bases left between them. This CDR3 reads CASSAPQGYNEQFF. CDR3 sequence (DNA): TGTGCCAGCAGCGCTCCCCAGGGTTACAATGAGCAGTTCTTC.

CDR3 in amino acids: CASSLAMTRGTGELFF. The CDR3 nucleotides read TGCGCCAGCAGCTTGGCCATGACTAGGGGCACCGGGGAGCTGTTTTTT. The chain employs TRBV5-1 and TRBJ2-2; D is perhaps TRBD2 (6 bases). Germline V gene sequence: CDR1 SGHRS, CDR2 YFSETQ. The CDR3 has 16 amino acids. The V end was cut by 0 bases, the J end by 4 bases, with 13 bases between.

The CDR3 spells CASSLRQSYNEQFF. In DNA, the CDR3 is TGCGCCAGCAGCTTGAGACAGAGCTACAATGAGCAGTTCTTC. The gene calls are TRBV5-1 and TRBJ2-1, with a tentative D call TRBD1 (5 bases). The length of the CDR3 is 14 residues. Trimming stripped 1 base from V and 3 bases from J, with 8 bases between. Germline lookup yields CDR1 SGHRS and CDR2 YFSETQ.

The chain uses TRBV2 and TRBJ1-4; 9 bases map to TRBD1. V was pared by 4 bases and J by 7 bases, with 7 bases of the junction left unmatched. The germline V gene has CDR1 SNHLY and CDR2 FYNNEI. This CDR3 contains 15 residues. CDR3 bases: TGTGCCAGCAGTGCCCAGACAGGGGGTGGTGAAAAACTGTTTTTT. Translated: CASSAQTGGGEKLFF.

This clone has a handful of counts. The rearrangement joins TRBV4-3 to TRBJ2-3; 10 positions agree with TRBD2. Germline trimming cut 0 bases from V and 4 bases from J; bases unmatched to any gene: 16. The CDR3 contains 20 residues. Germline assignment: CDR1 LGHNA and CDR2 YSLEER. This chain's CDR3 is CASSQEAASGSTFTADTQYF. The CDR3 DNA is TGCGCCAGCAGCCAAGAGGCGGCTAGCGGGAGTACTTTTACGGCAGATACGCAGTATTTT.

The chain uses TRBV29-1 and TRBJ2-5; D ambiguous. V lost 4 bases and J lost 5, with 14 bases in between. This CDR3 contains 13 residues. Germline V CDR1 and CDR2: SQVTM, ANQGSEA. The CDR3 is CSVGPPISETQYF. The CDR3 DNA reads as TGCAGCGTTGGTCCCCCGATCTCGGAGACCCAGTACTTC.

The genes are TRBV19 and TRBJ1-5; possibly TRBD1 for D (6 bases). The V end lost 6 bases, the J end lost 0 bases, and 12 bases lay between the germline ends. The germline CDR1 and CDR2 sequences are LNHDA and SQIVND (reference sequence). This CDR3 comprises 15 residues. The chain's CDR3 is CASRKDSYSNQPQHF. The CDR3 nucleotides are TGTGCCAGTAGAAAGGACAGTTATAGCAATCAGCCCCAGCATTTT.

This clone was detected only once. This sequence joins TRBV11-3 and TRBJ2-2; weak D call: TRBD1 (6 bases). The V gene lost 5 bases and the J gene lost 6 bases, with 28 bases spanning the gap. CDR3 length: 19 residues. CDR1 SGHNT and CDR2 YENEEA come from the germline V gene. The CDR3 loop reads CASSRLNRERKLWAGELFF. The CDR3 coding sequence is TGTGCCAGCAGCCGACTAAACAGGGAGCGGAAATTGTGGGCCGGGGAGCTGTTTTTT.

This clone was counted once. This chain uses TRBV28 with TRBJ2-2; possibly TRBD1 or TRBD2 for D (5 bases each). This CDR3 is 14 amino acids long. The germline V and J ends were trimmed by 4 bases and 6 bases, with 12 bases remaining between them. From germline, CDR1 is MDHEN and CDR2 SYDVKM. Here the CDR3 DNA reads TGTGCCAGCAGTTCCCCATCGGGGCCCGGGGAGCTGTTTTTT. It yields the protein CASSSPSGPGELFF.

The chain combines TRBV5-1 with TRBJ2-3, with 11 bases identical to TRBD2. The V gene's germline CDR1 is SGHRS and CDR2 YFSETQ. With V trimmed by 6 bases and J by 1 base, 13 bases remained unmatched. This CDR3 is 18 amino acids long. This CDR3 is CASMRLAGGTGRTDTQYF. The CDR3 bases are TGCGCCAGCATGCGCCTAGCGGGGGGAACGGGTCGCACAGATACGCAGTATTTT.

The CDR3 DNA reads as TGTGCCAGCAGCTTGGATCCGGACCCAAACAATGAGCAGTTCTTC. It codes for CASSLDPDPNNEQFF. The V call is TRBV5-4, the J call TRBJ2-1; D unresolved. Between the trimmed V and J ends, which lost 0 bases and 5 bases, there was a span of 12 bases. CDR1 and CDR2 from the germline V gene are SGHNT and YYREEE (reference sequence). The CDR3 is 15 amino acids.

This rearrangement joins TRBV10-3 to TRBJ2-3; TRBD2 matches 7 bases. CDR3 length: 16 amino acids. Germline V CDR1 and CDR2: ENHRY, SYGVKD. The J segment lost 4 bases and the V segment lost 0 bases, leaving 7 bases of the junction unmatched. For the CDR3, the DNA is TGTGCCATCAGTGAGTCGGGGGGGGATCTTTCAGATACGCAGTATTTT. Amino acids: CAISESGGDLSDTQYF.

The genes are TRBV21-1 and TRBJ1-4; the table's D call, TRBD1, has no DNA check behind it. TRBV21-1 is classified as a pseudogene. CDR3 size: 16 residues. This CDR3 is CASSNAGWQTNEKLFF. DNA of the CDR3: TGTGCCAGCAGCAACGCAGGGTGGCAGACGAATGAAAAACTGTTTTTT.

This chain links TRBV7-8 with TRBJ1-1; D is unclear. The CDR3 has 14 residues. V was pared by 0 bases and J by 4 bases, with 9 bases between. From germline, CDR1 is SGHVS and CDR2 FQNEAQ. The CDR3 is CASSLADTSTEAFF. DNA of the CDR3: TGTGCCAGCAGCTTAGCTGACACAAGCACTGAAGCTTTCTTT.

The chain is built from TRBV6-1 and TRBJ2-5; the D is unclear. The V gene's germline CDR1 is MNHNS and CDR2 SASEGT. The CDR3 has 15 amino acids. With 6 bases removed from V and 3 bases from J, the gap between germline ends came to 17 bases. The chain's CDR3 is CASRSRVFREETQYF. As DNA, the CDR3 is TGTGCCAGCAGATCTCGGGTATTCCGGGAAGAGACCCAGTACTTC.

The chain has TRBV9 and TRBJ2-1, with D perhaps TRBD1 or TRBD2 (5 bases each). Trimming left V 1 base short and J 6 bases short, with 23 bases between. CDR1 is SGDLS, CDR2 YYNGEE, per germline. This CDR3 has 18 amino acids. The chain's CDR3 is CASSVTSKGTTNPNEQFF. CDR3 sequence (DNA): TGTGCCAGCAGCGTAACGAGCAAGGGGACGACCAACCCCAATGAGCAGTTCTTC.

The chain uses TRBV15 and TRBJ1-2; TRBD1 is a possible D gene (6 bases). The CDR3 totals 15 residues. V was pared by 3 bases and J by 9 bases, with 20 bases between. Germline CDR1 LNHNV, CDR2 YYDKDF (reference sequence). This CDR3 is CATSRSGGQGRSYTF. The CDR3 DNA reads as TGTGCCACCAGCAGGTCCGGGGGGCAAGGAAGAAGCTACACCTTC.